The rows below give T cell receptor beta chains drawn from one sample of a study of T-cell reconstitution after alpha-beta-depleted transplantation in children. TCRdb fed the PCR reads into MiXCR, producing one record per CDR3 protein. Here the sample spans 500,000 or so distinct CDR3 sequences, approximately 32% being singletons. Sample: PBMCs from the stem cell graft donor, taken from the stem cell graft. All receptors derive from a human donor who donated a stem cell graft to a child with aplastic anemia. Both conserved end residues are part of each CDR3. Each record gives: J gene, clone size, D gene, V gene, CDR3 DNA, CDR3 protein. The D gene is left open where the match is weak. The listing skips clone size in some rows; elsewhere it reads once, few, many or a size class.

>TRBJ2-1|few|.|TRBV5-1
TGCGCCAGCAGCCACTCCAATGAGCAGTTCTTC
CASSHSNEQFF
>TRBJ2-7|.|.|TRBV12-3/TRBV12-4
TGTGCCAGCAGTCCCCGGGACGGATCCTACGAGCAGTACTTC
CASSPRDGSYEQYF
>TRBJ2-1|few|.|TRBV6-5
TGTGCCAGCAGTCAACTCGACAGGCCAGGTGGCAATGAGCAGTTCTTC
CASSQLDRPGGNEQFF
>TRBJ2-3|.|.|TRBV29-1
TGCAGCGTTGCCGAGACAGGCGGTCCAGATACGCAGTATTTT
CSVAETGGPDTQYF
>TRBJ1-2|.|TRBD1|TRBV6-1
TGTGCCAGCAGGGACAGGGGTAAACCGGGCTACACCTTC
CASRDRGKPGYTF
>TRBJ1-2|.|.|TRBV7-2
TGTGCCAGCAGCTTAGCCCTTGACCGGGATGGGTTTGGCTACACCTTC
CASSLALDRDGFGYTF
>TRBJ2-1|.|TRBD2|TRBV7-9
TGTGCCAGCAGCCTGACTAGCGGGAGTTCGTGGGAGCAGTTCTTC
CASSLTSGSSWEQFF
>TRBJ2-1|.|TRBD2|TRBV9
TGTGCCAGCAGCACCGGACTAGCGGGAGGTCATGATGAGCAGTTCTTC
CASSTGLAGGHDEQFF
>TRBJ2-1|few|.|TRBV5-1
TGCGCCAGCAGCTTGGATCCGGGCTCCTACAATGAGCAGTTCTTC
CASSLDPGSYNEQFF
>TRBJ2-3|.|.|TRBV12-3/TRBV12-4
TGTGCCAGCAGTTTGCAGGCCAGCACAGATACGCAGTATTTT
CASSLQASTDTQYF
>TRBJ2-7|.|TRBD1|TRBV15
TGTGCCACCAGCCCAATGACAGGGGTCACCTACGAGCAGTACTTC
CATSPMTGVTYEQYF
>TRBJ1-5|few|.|TRBV5-6
TGTGCCAGCACCAGACGGGGGGGTCAGCCCCAGCATTTT
CASTRRGGQPQHF
>TRBJ1-6|once|.|TRBV4-3
TGCGCCAGCAGCCAAGAGCGGTGGAATTCACCCCTCCACTTT
CASSQERWNSPLHF
>TRBJ2-5|few|TRBD2|TRBV20-1
TGCAGTGCTCGGGGGGGCACTTCGGGAGAGACCCAGTACTTC
CSARGGTSGETQYF
>TRBJ1-1|.|.|TRBV6-5
TGTGCCAGCAGTTGGGGGGCCCGCACTGAAGCTTTCTTT
CASSWGARTEAFF
>TRBJ1-5|.|.|TRBV28
TGTGCCAGCAGTTCCGCTAGCAATCAGCCCCAGCATTTT
CASSSASNQPQHF